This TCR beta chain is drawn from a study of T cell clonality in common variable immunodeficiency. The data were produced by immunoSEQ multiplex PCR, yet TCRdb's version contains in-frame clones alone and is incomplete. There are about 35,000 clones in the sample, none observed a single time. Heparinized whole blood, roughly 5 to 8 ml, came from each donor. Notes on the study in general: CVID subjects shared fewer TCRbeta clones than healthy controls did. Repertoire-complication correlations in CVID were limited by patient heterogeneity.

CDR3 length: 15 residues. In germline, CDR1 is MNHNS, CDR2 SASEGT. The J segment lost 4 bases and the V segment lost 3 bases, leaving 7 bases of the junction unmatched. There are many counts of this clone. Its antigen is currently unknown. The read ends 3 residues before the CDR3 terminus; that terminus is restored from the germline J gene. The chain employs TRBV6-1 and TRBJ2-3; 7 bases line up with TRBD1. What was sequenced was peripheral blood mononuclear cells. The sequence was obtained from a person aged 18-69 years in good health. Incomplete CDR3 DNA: TGTGCCAGCAGTGACCACAGGGGAAAGGCAGATACG. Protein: CASSDHRGKADT. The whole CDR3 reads CASSDHRGKADTQYF.